Each of the 15 T cell receptor beta chains below was sequenced from the same sample in a study of T cells in Graves' hyperthyroidism and ophthalmopathy. The source material, RNA transcripts, was used to amplify TCR beta CDR3 regions. First-round RT-PCR of the TCR CDR3 relied on the HTBI primer set. TCRdb passed the multiplex PCR reads through MiXCR, listing each CDR3 protein once. The sample carries 600,000 to 700,000 distinct CDR3 sequences, about 45% recorded once. What was sequenced was peripheral blood or thyroid tissue (not recorded which). These receptors originate from an adult man with Graves' disease, either hyperthyroidism or ophthalmopathy (not recorded which).

V gene TRBV19 combines with J gene TRBJ1-2, with D possibly being TRBD1 (5 bases). This CDR3 spans 15 amino acids. From germline, CDR1 is LNHDA and CDR2 SQIVND (reference sequence). V was trimmed by 6 bases and J by 4 bases, leaving 18 bases between them. The CDR3 DNA sequence: TGTGCCAGTAGACTTAGGACATCAGAAGGCTATGGCTACACCTTC. This translates into CASRLRTSEGYGYTF.

The CDR3 coding sequence is TGCGCCAGCAGCTTGACAGCGCCGAACACTGAAGCTTTCTTT. Translating gives CASSLTAPNTEAFF. This rearrangement joins TRBV5-1 to TRBJ1-1; unclear D gene. Trimming removed 1 base from V and 1 base from J, with 8 bases in between. This CDR3 is built from 14 residues. CDR1 and CDR2 from the germline V gene are SGHRS and YFSETQ.

This clonotype has ten or more counts. This chain's CDR3 is CASSLYGFYGYTF. The CDR3, as DNA: TGTGCCAGCAGCTTGTACGGGTTCTATGGCTACACCTTC. V usage is TRBV7-8 and J usage is TRBJ1-2; the D is unclear. This CDR3 has 13 residues. Per germline, CDR1 SGHVS and CDR2 FQNEAQ. V was clipped by 3 bases and J by 4 bases, with 9 bases between them.

This clonotype has a count of ten or more. The chain combines TRBV10-3 with TRBJ1-1; D perhaps matches TRBD1 (6 bases). This CDR3 has 13 amino acids. Germline loops: CDR1 ENHRY, CDR2 SYGVKD. V shed 7 bases and J shed 7 bases, with 16 bases lying between them. As DNA, the CDR3 is TGTGCCATCACAGAGGACAGAGCCGGTGAAGCTTTCTTT. Encoded protein: CAITEDRAGEAFF.

The V call is TRBV10-3, the J call TRBJ2-7; TRBD1 aligns across 7 bases. The germline gives CDR1 ENHRY, CDR2 SYGVKD. The trim removed 10 bases at V and 5 bases at J, leaving 11 bases unmatched. The CDR3 runs 13 residues. The CDR3 DNA reads TGTGCCAGCAGACAGACAGGGACCAACGAGCAGTACGTC. Translated, it gives CASRQTGTNEQYV.

The chain combines TRBV5-1 with TRBJ2-5, with a weak D call TRBD1 (6 bases). With the DNA end fitting TRBJ2-7 better, the J assignment may be wrong. The CDR3 length is 14 residues. Germline loops: CDR1 SGHRS, CDR2 YFSETQ. The CDR3 bases are TGCGCCAGCAGCACACGTCCAGGGGCCCACGAGCAGTACTTC. Its protein is CASSTRPGAHEQYF.

This clonotype was observed at least ten times. J is TRBJ2-2 and V is TRBV10-3; D remains ambiguous. From germline, CDR1 is ENHRY and CDR2 SYGVKD. Trimming stripped 8 bases from V and 5 bases from J, with 9 bases between. The CDR3 sequence is 12 residues long. The CDR3 nucleotides read TGTGCCATCGGCGGCTCAACCGGGGAGCTGTTTTTT. As protein: CAIGGSTGELFF.

The chain combines TRBV29-1 with TRBJ1-2, with a weak D call TRBD1 (5 bases). In germline, CDR1 is SQVTM, CDR2 ANQGSEA. V lost 8 bases, J lost 3 bases, and 22 bases lay in between. This CDR3 spans 15 amino acids. DNA for the CDR3: TGCAGCAGTGCGCTACTCAGGGACGGGGACTATGGCTACACCTTC. Protein sequence: CSSALLRDGDYGYTF.

This clonotype turned up a few times. V usage is TRBV2 and J usage is TRBJ1-4, with D perhaps matching TRBD1 (5 bases). Germline-derived CDR1 and CDR2 are SNHLY and FYNNEI. V was clipped by 5 bases and J by 5 bases, with 15 bases between them. This CDR3 is 15 amino acids long. As DNA, the CDR3 is TGTGCCAGCAGTTTAAGGGGACGAGGAAATGAAAAACTGTTTTTT. This sequence encodes CASSLRGRGNEKLFF.

Worth noting for this clonotype: Mismatch with germline at one junction end may stem from a read error. The gene calls are TRBV24-1 and TRBJ2-5, with TRBD2 identical over 11 bases. This CDR3 is built from 14 residues. From germline, CDR1 is KGHDR and CDR2 SFDVKD. The CDR3 protein is CAISVLAGGETQYF. The CDR3 nucleotides are TGTGCCATCAGTGTTTTAGCGGGAGGGGAGACCCAGTACTTC.

This clonotype was seen repeatedly, ten times or more. The chain carries TRBV29-1 and TRBJ2-7, with D maybe TRBD2 (5 bases). Germline assignment: CDR1 SQVTM and CDR2 ANQGSEA. Trimming removed 4 bases at V and 2 bases at J, with 15 bases between. The CDR3 is 14 amino acids. CDR3 nucleotide sequence: TGCAGCGTTGTATTTGTCAGCGGCACCTACGAGCAGTACTTC. Its protein is CSVVFVSGTYEQYF.

This clonotype was picked up a small number of times. A much larger clone is a single base away; this may be a read error. V is TRBV29-1 and J is TRBJ2-2; a possible D gene is TRBD2 (5 bases). With 8 bases removed from V and 3 bases from J, the gap between germline ends came to 13 bases. Germline V gene sequence: CDR1 SQVTM, CDR2 ANQGSEA. There are 13 residues in the CDR3. The CDR3, as DNA: TGCAGCACATACGACGGGGACACCGGGGAGCTGTTTTTT. As protein: CSTYDGDTGELFF.

This chain uses TRBV7-9 with TRBJ2-7; 7 bases agree with TRBD2. In germline, CDR1 is SEHNR, CDR2 FQNEAQ (reference sequence). This CDR3 contains 15 residues. Losses at the gene ends were 8 bases for V and 0 bases for J; bases not matched to a gene: 10. The CDR3 coding sequence is TGTGCCAGCGCCTCCACCGGGACTAACTCCTACGAGCAGTACTTC. As protein: CASASTGTNSYEQYF.

V and J are TRBV20-1 and TRBJ1-4; D possibly corresponds to TRBD1 (5 bases). Germline CDR1 DFQATT, CDR2 SNEGSKA (reference sequence). The CDR3 contains 14 residues. V shed 6 bases and J shed 3 bases, with 14 bases lying between them. CDR3 bases: TGCAGTGCCCGAGGGGTGCAACCTAATGAAAAACTGTTTTTT. It translates to CSARGVQPNEKLFF.

The chain employs TRBV2 and TRBJ2-2, with 10 bases identical to TRBD2. The CDR3 is 16 residues long. V dropped 1 base and J dropped 4; count of bases not matched to a gene: 3. CDR1 is SNHLY and CDR2 is FYNNEI in the germline V gene. This CDR3 reads CASSEDLAGATGELFF. CDR3 bases: TGTGCCAGCAGTGAAGACCTAGCGGGGGCCACCGGGGAGCTGTTTTTT.